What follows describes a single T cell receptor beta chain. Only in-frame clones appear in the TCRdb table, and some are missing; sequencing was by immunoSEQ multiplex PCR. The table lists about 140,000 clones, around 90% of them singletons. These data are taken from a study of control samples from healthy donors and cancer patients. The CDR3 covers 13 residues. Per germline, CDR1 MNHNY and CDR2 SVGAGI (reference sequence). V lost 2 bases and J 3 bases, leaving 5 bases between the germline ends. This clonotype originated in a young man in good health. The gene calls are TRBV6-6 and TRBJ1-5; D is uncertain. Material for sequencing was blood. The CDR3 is CASSYPDNQPQHF. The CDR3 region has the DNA TGTGCCAGCAGTTACCCAGACAATCAGCCCCAGCATTTT.